This record concerns one TCR beta chain sequence. Its antigen is not known. A read error may explain this, as a much larger clone is one base away. This entry comes from a study of identical twins. CDR3 length: 13 residues. Trimming took off 7 bases at V and 1 base at J, with 10 bases between the two ends. Germline lookup yields CDR1 WSHSY and CDR2 SAAADI. Study results and limitations: Invariant MAIT and iNKT cells could partly confound zero-insertion analyses.

Via MiXCR, TCRdb re-called the 5' RACE reads, giving one row per CDR3 protein. Among some 730,000 distinct CDR3 sequences listed, roughly 18% were seen once. These data were also filed under a second study, of T cells expressing NK-cell markers. From that second work: For five or six donors, the dominant NKG2C+ clonotypes made up roughly 1.0-7.0% of their CD8+ T cells.

What was sequenced was PBMCs. The sequence derives from a woman younger than 30 in good health. The chain recombines TRBV10-2 with TRBJ1-1, with D possibly being TRBD1 (6 bases). The CDR3 sequence is CASNPTGNTEAFF. The DNA of the CDR3 is TGCGCCAGCAACCCGACAGGGAACACTGAAGCTTTCTTT.